This T cell receptor beta chain emerged from a study of T-cell memory formation after mild COVID-19. Germline CDR1 MNHEY, CDR2 SVGEGT. The V gene lost 7 bases and the J gene lost 1 base, with 11 bases spanning the gap. There are 13 residues in the CDR3. This clonotype turned up a few times. What it binds is unknown. Each CDR3 protein gets one entry after TCRdb re-called the 5' RACE reads with MiXCR. There are under 150,000 distinct CDR3 sequences in the sample; roughly 20% occur only once, and roughly 37% lies in the top ten. General study findings and limits: Clones shrinking from day 15 to 85 showed even CD4/CD8 mixes; later expanders tilted CD4+. Cross-reactive memory apparently joined, as some responding clones appeared in pre-infection memory. CD4+ contracting clones lay mainly in CM and EM, CD8+ ones in EMRA.

The sequencing input was PBMCs or a T cell subset sorted from them (not recorded which). The TCR comes from a man aged 18 to 30 who had mild COVID-19 (a few samples of this study predate the infection). Cell type and time point are not known. The rearrangement joins TRBV6-2 or TRBV6-3 to TRBJ2-7; D ambiguous. The CDR3 sequence is CASNSDISYEQYF. The CDR3 DNA is TGTGCCAGCAATTCAGACATATCCTACGAGCAGTACTTC.